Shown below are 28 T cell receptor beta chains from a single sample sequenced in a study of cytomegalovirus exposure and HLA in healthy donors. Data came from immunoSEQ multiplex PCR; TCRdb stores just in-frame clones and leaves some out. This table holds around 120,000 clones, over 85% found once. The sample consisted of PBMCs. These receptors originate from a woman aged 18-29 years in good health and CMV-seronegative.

The CDR3 spells CASSESRGAAEKLFF. The CDR3 DNA is TGTGCCAGCAGTGAAAGTAGGGGTGCTGCTGAAAAACTGTTTTTT. The chain employs TRBV6-1 and TRBJ1-4, with TRBD1 as a possible D gene (5 bases). V gave up 2 bases and J gave up 7 bases, with 14 bases separating them. CDR3 length equals 15 residues. Germline CDR1 is MNHNS and CDR2 is SASEGT.

CDR3: CASSLSTGLYQPQHF. In DNA, the CDR3 is TGTGCCAGCAGTCTATCAACAGGGTTGTATCAGCCCCAGCATTTT. This sequence joins TRBV28 and TRBJ1-5; maybe TRBD1 (6 bases). The CDR3 consists of 15 residues. The V end was cut by 5 bases, the J end by 5 bases, with 16 bases between. The germline gives CDR1 MDHEN, CDR2 SYDVKM.

CDR3 sequence (DNA): TGTGCCACCAGCACTCCACAGGGGGCGGCTGAAAAACTGTTTTTT. It specifies CATSTPQGAAEKLFF. The chain links TRBV15 to TRBJ1-4; the match to TRBD1 covers 9 bases. V lost 4 bases and J lost 7; bases outside the gene matches: 7. Germline V gene lookup returns CDR1 LNHNV and CDR2 YYDKDF (reference sequence). The length of the CDR3 is 15 residues.

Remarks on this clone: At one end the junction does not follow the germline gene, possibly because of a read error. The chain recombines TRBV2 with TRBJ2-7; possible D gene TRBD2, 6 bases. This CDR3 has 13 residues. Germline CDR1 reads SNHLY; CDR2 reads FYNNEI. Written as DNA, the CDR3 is TGTGCCAGCAGAGATGGAGCGGGCCCAGGGATCCTCTTC. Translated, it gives CASRDGAGPGILF.

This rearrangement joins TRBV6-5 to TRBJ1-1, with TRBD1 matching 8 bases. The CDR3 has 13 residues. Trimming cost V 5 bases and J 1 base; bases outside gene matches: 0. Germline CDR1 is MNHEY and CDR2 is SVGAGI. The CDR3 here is CASSGQGNTEAFF. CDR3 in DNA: TGTGCCAGCAGTGGACAGGGGAACACTGAAGCTTTCTTT.

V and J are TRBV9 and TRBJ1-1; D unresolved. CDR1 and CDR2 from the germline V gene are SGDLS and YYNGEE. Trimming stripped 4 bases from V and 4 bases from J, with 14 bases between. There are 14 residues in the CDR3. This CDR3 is CASSPRREGTEAFF. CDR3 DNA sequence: TGTGCCAGCAGCCCACGAAGGGAGGGCACTGAAGCTTTCTTT.

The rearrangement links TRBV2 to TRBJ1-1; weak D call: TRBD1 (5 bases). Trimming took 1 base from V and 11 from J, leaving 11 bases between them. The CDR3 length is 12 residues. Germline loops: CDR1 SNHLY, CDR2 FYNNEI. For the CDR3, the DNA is TGTGCCAGCAGTGAAGATACAGGATCCGCTTTCTTT. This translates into CASSEDTGSAFF.

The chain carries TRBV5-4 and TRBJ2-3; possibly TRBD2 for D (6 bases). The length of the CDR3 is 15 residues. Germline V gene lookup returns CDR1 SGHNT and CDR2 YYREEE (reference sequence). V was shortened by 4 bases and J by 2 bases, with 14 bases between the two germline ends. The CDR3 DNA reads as TGTGCCAGCAGCCCTGGGACTCAACCCACAGATACGCAGTATTTT. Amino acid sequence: CASSPGTQPTDTQYF. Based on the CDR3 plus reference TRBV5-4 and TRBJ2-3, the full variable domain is ETGVTQSPTHLIKTRGQQVTLRCSSQSGHNTVSWYQQALGQGPQFIFQYYREEENGRGNFPPRFSGLQFPNYSSELNVNALELDDSALYLCASSPGTQPTDTQYFGPGTRLTVL.

CDR3 DNA: TGTGCTAGTGGTTTGGTAACGGACAGGGCCCCCATCCATGTC. Its translation is CASGLVTDRAPIHV. The J gene is TRBJ2-7, the V gene TRBV12-5; 8 bases map to TRBD1. The CDR3 loop spans 14 amino acids. From germline, CDR1 is LGHNT and CDR2 FRNRAP.

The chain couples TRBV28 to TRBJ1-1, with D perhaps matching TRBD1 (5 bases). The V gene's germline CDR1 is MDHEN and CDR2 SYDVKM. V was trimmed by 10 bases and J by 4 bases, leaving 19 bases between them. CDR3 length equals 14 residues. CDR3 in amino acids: CATIGSGGSTEAFF. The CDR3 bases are TGTGCCACTATTGGCTCCGGGGGTTCCACTGAAGCTTTCTTT.

CDR3 sequence reads: CASRRDSSTDTQYF. CDR3 nucleotides: TGTGCCAGCAGACGGGACAGTAGCACAGATACGCAGTATTTT. The genes are TRBV6-5 and TRBJ2-3; TRBD1 aligns across 7 bases. CDR3 size: 14 residues. CDR1 is MNHEY and CDR2 is SVGAGI in the germline V gene. V lost 6 bases to trimming and J lost 0 bases; unmatched junction nucleotides: 3.

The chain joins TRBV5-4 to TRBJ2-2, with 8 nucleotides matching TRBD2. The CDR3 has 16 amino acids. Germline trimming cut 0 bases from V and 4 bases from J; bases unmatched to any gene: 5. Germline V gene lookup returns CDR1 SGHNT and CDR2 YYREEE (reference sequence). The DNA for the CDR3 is TGTGCCAGCAGCTTGGGAACGGGAGGGCGCACCGGGGAGCTGTTTTTT. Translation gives CASSLGTGGRTGELFF.

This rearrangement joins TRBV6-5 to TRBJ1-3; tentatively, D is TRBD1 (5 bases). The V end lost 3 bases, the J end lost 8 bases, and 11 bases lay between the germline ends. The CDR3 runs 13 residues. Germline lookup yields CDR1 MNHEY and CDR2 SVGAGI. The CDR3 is CASSYTRVDTIYF. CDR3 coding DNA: TGTGCCAGCAGTTATACCAGGGTAGACACCATATATTTT.

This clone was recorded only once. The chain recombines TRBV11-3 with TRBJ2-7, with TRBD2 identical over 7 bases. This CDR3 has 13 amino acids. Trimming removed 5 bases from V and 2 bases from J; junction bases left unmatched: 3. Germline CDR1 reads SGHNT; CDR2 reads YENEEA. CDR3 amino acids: CASSPRGAYEQYF. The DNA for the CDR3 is TGTGCCAGCAGCCCCCGGGGGGCCTACGAGCAGTACTTC.

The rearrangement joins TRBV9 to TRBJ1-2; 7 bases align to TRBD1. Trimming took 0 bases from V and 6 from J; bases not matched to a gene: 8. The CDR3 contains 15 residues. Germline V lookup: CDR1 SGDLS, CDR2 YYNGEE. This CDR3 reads CASSVAKGGQDGYTF. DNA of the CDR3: TGTGCCAGCAGCGTAGCTAAAGGGGGCCAGGATGGCTACACCTTC.

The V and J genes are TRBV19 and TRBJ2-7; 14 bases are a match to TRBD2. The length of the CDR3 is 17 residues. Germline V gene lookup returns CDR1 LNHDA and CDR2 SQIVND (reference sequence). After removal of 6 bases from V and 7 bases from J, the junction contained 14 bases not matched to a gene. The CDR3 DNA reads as TGTGCCAGTAGGCTTCCGGGACTAGCGGGAGCCTGCTGGGAGCAGTACTTC. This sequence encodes CASRLPGLAGACWEQYF. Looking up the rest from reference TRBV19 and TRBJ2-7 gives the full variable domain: DGGITQSPKYLFRKEGQNVTLSCEQNLNHDAMYWYRQDPGQGLRLIYYSQIVNDFQKGDIAEGYSVSREKKESFPLTVTSAQKNPTAFYLCASRLPGLAGACWEQYFGPGTRLTVT.

This CDR3 reads CAISETGWDTGELFF. Written as DNA, the CDR3 is TGTGCCATCAGTGAAACGGGGTGGGACACCGGGGAGCTGTTTTTT. The rearrangement uses TRBV10-3 and TRBJ2-2; possible D gene TRBD2, 5 bases. CDR1 and CDR2 from the germline V gene are ENHRY and SYGVKD. CDR3 length: 15 amino acids. Trimming cost V 3 bases and J 3 bases, with 11 bases left between them.

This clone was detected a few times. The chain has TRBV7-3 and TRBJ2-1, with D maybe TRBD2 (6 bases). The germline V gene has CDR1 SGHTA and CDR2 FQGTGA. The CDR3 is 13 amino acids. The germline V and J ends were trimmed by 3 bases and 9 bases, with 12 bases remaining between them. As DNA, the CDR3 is TGTGCCAGCAGCTTCCGGGGAGGCGGTGAGCAGTTCTTC. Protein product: CASSFRGGGEQFF.

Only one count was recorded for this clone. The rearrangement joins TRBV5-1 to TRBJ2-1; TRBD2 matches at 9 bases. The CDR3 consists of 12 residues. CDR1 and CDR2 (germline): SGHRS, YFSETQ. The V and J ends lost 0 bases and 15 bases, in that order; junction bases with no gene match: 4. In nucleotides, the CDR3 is TGCGCCAGCAGCTTGGACGCGGGAGGGAGGTTCTTC. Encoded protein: CASSLDAGGRFF.

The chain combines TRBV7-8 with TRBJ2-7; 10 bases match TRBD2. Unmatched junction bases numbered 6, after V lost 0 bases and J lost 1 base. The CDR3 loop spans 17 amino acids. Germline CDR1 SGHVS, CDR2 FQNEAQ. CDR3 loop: CASSLASLAGDSYEQYF. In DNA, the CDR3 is TGTGCCAGCAGCTTAGCGTCGCTAGCGGGAGATTCCTACGAGCAGTACTTC.

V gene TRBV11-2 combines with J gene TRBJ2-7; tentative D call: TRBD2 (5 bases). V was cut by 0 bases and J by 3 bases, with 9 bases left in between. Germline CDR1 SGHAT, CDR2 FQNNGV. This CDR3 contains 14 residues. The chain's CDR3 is CASSLDGGFYEQYF. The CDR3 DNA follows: TGTGCCAGCAGCTTAGATGGAGGCTTCTACGAGCAGTACTTC. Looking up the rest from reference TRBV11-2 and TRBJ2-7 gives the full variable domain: EAGVAQSPRYKIIEKRQSVAFWCNPISGHATLYWYQQILGQGPKLLIQFQNNGVVDDSQLPKDRFSAERLKGVDSTLKIQPAKLEDSAVYLCASSLDGGFYEQYFGPGTRLTVT.

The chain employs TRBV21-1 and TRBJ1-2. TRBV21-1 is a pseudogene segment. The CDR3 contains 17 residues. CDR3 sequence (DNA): TGTGCCAGCAGCAAAAAGTTCGGGGAGGGATTAGACTATGGCTACACCTTC. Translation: CASSKKFGEGLDYGYTF.

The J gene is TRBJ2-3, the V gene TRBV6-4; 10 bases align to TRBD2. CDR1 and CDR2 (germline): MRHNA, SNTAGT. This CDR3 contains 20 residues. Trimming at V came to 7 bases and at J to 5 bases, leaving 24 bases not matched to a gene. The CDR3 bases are TGTGCCAGCAATATGGCTAGGACACAGACGAGCGGGGGGGCCGAAGATACGCAGTATTTT. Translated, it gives CASNMARTQTSGGAEDTQYF.

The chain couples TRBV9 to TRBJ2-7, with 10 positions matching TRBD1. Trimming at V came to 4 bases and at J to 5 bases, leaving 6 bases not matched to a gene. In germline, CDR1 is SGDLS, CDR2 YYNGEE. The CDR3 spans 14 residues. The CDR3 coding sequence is TGTGCCAGCAGCAAACGACAGGGGGCGAACGAGCAGTACTTC. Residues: CASSKRQGANEQYF.

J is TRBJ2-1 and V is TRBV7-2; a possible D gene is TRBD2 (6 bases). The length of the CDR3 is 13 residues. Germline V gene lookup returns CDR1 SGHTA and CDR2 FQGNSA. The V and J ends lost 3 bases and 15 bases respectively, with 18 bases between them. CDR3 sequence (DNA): TGTGCCAGCAGCTTGATAATGGCGGGACTCCTGTTCTTC. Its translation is CASSLIMAGLLFF.

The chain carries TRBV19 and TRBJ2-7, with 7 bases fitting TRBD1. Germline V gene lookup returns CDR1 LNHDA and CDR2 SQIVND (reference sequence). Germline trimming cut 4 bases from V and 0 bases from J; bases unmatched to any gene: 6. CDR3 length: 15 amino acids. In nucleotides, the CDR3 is TGTGCCAGTAGTAGAAACAGGGGTGACTCCTACGAGCAGTACTTC. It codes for CASSRNRGDSYEQYF.

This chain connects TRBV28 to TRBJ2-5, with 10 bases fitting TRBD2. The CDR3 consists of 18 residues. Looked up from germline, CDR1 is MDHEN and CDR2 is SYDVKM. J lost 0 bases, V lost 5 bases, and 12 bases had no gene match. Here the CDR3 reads CASSPNLGSGRYQETQYF. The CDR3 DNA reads TGTGCCAGCAGTCCTAACCTCGGTAGCGGGAGGTACCAAGAGACCCAGTACTTC.

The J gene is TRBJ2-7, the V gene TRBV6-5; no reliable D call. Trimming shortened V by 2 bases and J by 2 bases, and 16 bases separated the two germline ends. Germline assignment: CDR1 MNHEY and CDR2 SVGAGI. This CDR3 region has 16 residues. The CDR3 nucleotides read TGTGCCAGCAGTTACAGGCTGACGGCGGCCGCCTACGAGCAGTACTTC. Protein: CASSYRLTAAAYEQYF.